Listed here are 4 T cell receptor beta chains from one sample, sequenced in a study of T cell repertoires in cytomegalovirus infection. TCRdb passed the reads through MiXCR, listing each CDR3 protein once. The data contain about 140,000 distinct CDR3 sequences, approximately 5.9% of them seen just once; the ten biggest clones take up over 15%. Sequenced: PBMCs. Every receptor here comes from a human donor in good health (CMV status not recorded). Some clones in this sample may be carry-over from other donors' samples.

The V and J genes are TRBV6-2 or TRBV6-3 and TRBJ1-2; 9 nucleotides align to TRBD1. The length of the CDR3 is 13 residues. The V segment lost 6 bases and the J segment 6 bases; nucleotides outside the gene matches: 5. Germline lookup yields CDR1 MNHEY and CDR2 SVGEGT. The CDR3 bases are TGTGCCAGCAGCTTGGACAGGGGACATGGCTACACCTTC. It encodes CASSLDRGHGYTF.

This clonotype was observed many times. This rearrangement joins TRBV7-2 to TRBJ2-2, with 8 bases matching TRBD1. The V gene end was trimmed by 5 bases and the J gene end by 7 bases; junction bases not matched to a gene: 18. Germline assignment: CDR1 SGHTA and CDR2 FQGNSA. The CDR3 has 18 residues. CDR3 sequence (DNA): TGTGCCAGCAGCGCAGGGACAGGAGGATTTGGCTCGCGCGGGGAGCTGTTTTTT. Residues: CASSAGTGGFGSRGELFF.

This clonotype was seen ten or more times. V is TRBV6-1 and J is TRBJ2-2, with 7 nucleotides matching TRBD1. Germline assignment: CDR1 MNHNS and CDR2 SASEGT. The CDR3 loop spans 15 amino acids. The ends lost 6 bases at V and 5 bases at J; junction bases unmatched: 9. The CDR3 nucleotides are TGTGCCAGCAGCTCGACAGGGATACGGACCGGGGAGCTGTTTTTT. It encodes CASSSTGIRTGELFF.

The table lists this clonotype with many counts. This chain links TRBV7-9 with TRBJ1-2; no clear D gene. The CDR3 is made up of 17 amino acids. From germline, CDR1 is SEHNR and CDR2 FQNEAQ (reference sequence). Trimming stripped 0 bases from V and 2 bases from J, with 16 bases between. This chain's CDR3 is CASSLAQGIRANYGYTF. Here the CDR3 DNA reads TGTGCCAGCAGCTTAGCGCAAGGGATCCGAGCGAACTATGGCTACACCTTC.